The 26 T cell receptor beta chains below were found in one sample sequenced in a study of T-cell reconstitution after alpha-beta-depleted transplantation in children. Unique molecular identifiers featured in how the TCRbeta library was prepared. From the PCR reads, TCRdb called clonotypes with MiXCR, one entry per CDR3 protein. The data contain about 98,000 distinct CDR3 sequences, roughly 7.2% of them singletons. Sample: PBMCs, taken before TCRalphabeta/CD19-depleted stem cell transplant. Receptors originate from a boy under 10 years old with acute lymphoblastic leukemia, due to receive a stem cell transplant.

Regarding this clonotype: The junction differs from germline at one of its ends, possibly a read error. The J gene is TRBJ2-5, the V gene TRBV12-3 or TRBV12-4; no clear D gene. This CDR3 has 11 residues. The CDR3, as DNA: TGTGCCAGCAGATTAGGGGAGACCCAGTACTTC. Its protein product is CASRLGETQYF.

The CDR3 DNA follows: TGTGCCACCAGTGATCCGGGACATCTCCAAGAGACCCAGTACTTC. Translating gives CATSDPGHLQETQYF. The V and J genes are TRBV24-1 and TRBJ2-5, with D possibly TRBD1 on 6 matching bases. The CDR3 length is 15 residues. V was pared by 3 bases and J by 1 base, with 11 bases between. Germline CDR1 reads KGHDR; CDR2 reads SFDVKD.

The gene calls are TRBV7-8 and TRBJ2-1, with D perhaps matching TRBD1 (6 bases). Per the germline V gene, CDR1 is SGHVS and CDR2 is FQNEAQ. The CDR3 has 15 amino acids. V was clipped by 1 base and J by 5 bases, with 12 bases between them. CDR3 nucleotides: TGTGCCAGCAGCTTAGGAGCACAGGGAAACAATGAGCAGTTCTTC. As protein: CASSLGAQGNNEQFF.

The chain couples TRBV2 to TRBJ2-2, with TRBD2 matching 7 bases. From germline, CDR1 is SNHLY and CDR2 FYNNEI. This CDR3 comprises 15 residues. The J segment lost 8 bases and the V segment lost 2 bases, leaving 8 bases of the junction unmatched. CDR3 sequence: CASSERATGRGELFF. The CDR3 DNA follows: TGTGCCAGCAGTGAAAGGGCTACCGGGAGGGGGGAGCTGTTTTTT.

This clonotype was observed many times. The chain links TRBV28 to TRBJ1-1; a possible D gene is TRBD1 (6 bases). Germline V lookup: CDR1 MDHEN, CDR2 SYDVKM. The CDR3 is made up of 15 amino acids. V lost 3 bases to trimming and J lost 7 bases, with 18 bases between them. The chain's CDR3 is CASSFRDKLFNEAFF. The CDR3 nucleotides read TGTGCCAGCAGTTTCCGGGACAAGCTCTTCAATGAAGCTTTCTTT.

This clonotype was seen at least ten times. J is TRBJ2-7 and V is TRBV13; 14 bases are shared with TRBD2. The CDR3 has 15 amino acids. Trimming took 5 bases from V and 3 from J; bases not matched to a gene: 3. CDR1 is PRHDT, CDR2 FYEKMQ, per germline (reference sequence). CDR3 residues: CASSPGLAGGYEQYF. DNA for the CDR3: TGTGCCAGCAGCCCCGGACTAGCGGGGGGCTACGAGCAGTACTTC.

This clonotype was seen only a few times. The rearrangement links TRBV25-1 to TRBJ2-7; D tentatively reads TRBD1 or TRBD2 (5 bases each). CDR1 MGHDK and CDR2 SYGVNS come from the germline V gene. V was trimmed by 8 bases and J by 2 bases, leaving 16 bases between them. The CDR3 is made up of 14 amino acids. The CDR3, as DNA: TGTGCCAGCTCGAAACGGGGCCGGACCTACGAGCAGTACTTC. It translates to CASSKRGRTYEQYF.

This clonotype was detected a few times. The chain combines TRBV20-1 with TRBJ1-5, with D maybe TRBD1 (5 bases). This CDR3 has 14 amino acids. Trimming cost V 6 bases and J 2 bases, with 14 bases left between them. The germline gives CDR1 DFQATT, CDR2 SNEGSKA (reference sequence). CDR3 bases: TGCAGTGCGACGGTCGGGGGAGGCAATCAGCCCCAGCATTTT. It specifies CSATVGGGNQPQHF.

The V call is TRBV21-1, the J call TRBJ1-1; no check of the table's D call, TRBD1, against the DNA was made. TRBV21-1 is a known pseudogene. CDR3 length: 16 residues. The CDR3 bases are TGTGCCAGCAGCTCTCGAGGGGACAGGGGATACACTGAATCTTTCTTT. Its translation is CASSSRGDRGYTESFF.

This clonotype was observed once. CDR3 residues: CASKAGTATGELFF. DNA of the CDR3: TGTGCCAGCAAAGCTGGGACTGCCACCGGGGAGCTGTTTTTT. The chain couples TRBV6-4 to TRBJ2-2; TRBD2 might be the D (6 bases). This CDR3 has 14 amino acids. Germline V gene data show CDR1 as MRHNA and CDR2 as SNTAGT. V dropped 7 bases and J dropped 4 bases, with 13 bases sitting between them.

The chain employs TRBV2 and TRBJ1-2; D uncertain. This CDR3 is built from 11 residues. In germline, CDR1 is SNHLY, CDR2 FYNNEI. The V end lost 6 bases, the J end lost 7 bases, and 9 bases lay between the germline ends. This chain's CDR3 is CASRRELGYTF. The CDR3 DNA follows: TGTGCCAGCAGGCGGGAGCTTGGCTACACCTTC.

There are a few counts of this clonotype. The chain is built from TRBV7-9 and TRBJ2-1, with D tentatively TRBD1 (6 bases). The length of the CDR3 is 13 residues. Trimming took 3 bases from V and 9 from J, leaving 12 bases between them. Germline lookup yields CDR1 SEHNR and CDR2 FQNEAQ (reference sequence). The CDR3 region is CASSFTQGTEQFF. The CDR3 DNA reads as TGTGCCAGCAGCTTCACCCAGGGGACTGAGCAGTTCTTC.

This clonotype was seen more than once but under ten times. The chain couples TRBV6-1 to TRBJ2-2, with D possibly being TRBD1 or TRBD2 (6 bases each). Germline V CDR1 and CDR2: MNHNS, SASEGT. V was shortened by 4 bases and J by 3 bases, with 9 bases between the two germline ends. The CDR3 extends over 14 amino acids. The CDR3 loop reads CASSGGADTGELFF. The CDR3, as DNA: TGTGCCAGCAGTGGGGGGGCAGACACCGGGGAGCTGTTTTTT.

This clonotype turned up a few times. The V call is TRBV11-3, the J call TRBJ2-1, with 9 bases identical to TRBD2. The CDR3 sequence is 21 residues long. Germline V gene data show CDR1 as SGHNT and CDR2 as YENEEA. Losses at the gene ends were 3 bases for V and 0 bases for J; bases not matched to a gene: 18. CDR3 sequence: CASSFLSKGTSPKSSYNEQFF. CDR3 coding DNA: TGTGCCAGCAGCTTCCTCTCTAAAGGGACTAGCCCTAAGAGCTCCTACAATGAGCAGTTCTTC.

This clonotype was seen at least ten times. The genes are TRBV4-1 and TRBJ1-5; 9 nucleotides agree with TRBD1. This CDR3 has 17 residues. Germline trimming cut 1 base from V and 0 bases from J; bases unmatched to any gene: 4. The germline V gene has CDR1 MGHRA and CDR2 YSYEKL. The CDR3 coding sequence is TGCGCCAGCAGCCAAGTCCCGGGACAGGGTAGCAATCAGCCCCAGCATTTT. It encodes CASSQVPGQGSNQPQHF.

This clonotype was recorded at least ten times. The chain uses TRBV3-1 and TRBJ2-1; 12 nucleotides agree with TRBD2. The germline gives CDR1 LGHDT, CDR2 YNNKEL (reference sequence). V was pared by 4 bases and J by 13 bases, with 11 bases of the junction left unmatched. The CDR3 has 15 amino acids. The CDR3 spells CASSLLPTSGGFQFF. The CDR3 DNA is TGTGCCAGCAGCCTACTCCCTACTAGCGGGGGGTTTCAGTTCTTC.

This clonotype was seen many times. The rearrangement joins TRBV20-1 to TRBJ1-2; 8 bases line up with TRBD1. J gave up 5 bases and V 1 base, and 3 bases lay outside the gene matches. This CDR3 is built from 13 residues. CDR1 and CDR2 (germline): DFQATT, SNEGSKA (reference sequence). In nucleotides, the CDR3 is TGCAGTGCTAGAGTAGACAGGGGATATGGCTACACCTTC. It codes for CSARVDRGYGYTF.

The V gene is TRBV6-5, the J gene TRBJ2-2; the match to TRBD1 covers 7 bases. After removal of 2 bases from V and 2 bases from J, the junction contained 11 bases not matched to a gene. Germline CDR1 MNHEY, CDR2 SVGAGI. CDR3 size: 18 residues. The CDR3 loop is CASSYGGQGGFNTGELFF. In DNA, the CDR3 is TGTGCCAGCAGTTACGGCGGGCAAGGGGGCTTCAACACCGGGGAGCTGTTTTTT.

There are many counts of this clonotype. V gene TRBV12-3 or TRBV12-4 combines with J gene TRBJ2-6, with D possibly matching TRBD1 (5 bases). The CDR3 is made up of 15 amino acids. Trimming left V 3 bases short and J 2 bases short, with 8 bases between. CDR3 sequence: CASSLQGTGANVLTF. CDR3 bases: TGTGCCAGCAGTTTGCAGGGTACTGGGGCCAACGTCCTGACTTTC.

This clonotype was seen a few times. This rearrangement joins TRBV5-1 to TRBJ2-5; the D gene could be TRBD1 or TRBD2 (5 bases each). CDR1 is SGHRS and CDR2 is YFSETQ in the germline V gene. This CDR3 spans 16 amino acids. The V gene lost 3 bases and the J gene lost 0 bases, with 15 bases spanning the gap. This CDR3 reads CASSWGNGAYQETQYF. In DNA, the CDR3 is TGCGCCAGCAGCTGGGGAAACGGGGCGTACCAAGAGACCCAGTACTTC.

On this clonotype: Compared with germline, one end of the junction differs, possibly owing to a read error. The J gene is TRBJ2-7, the V gene TRBV3-1, with a weak D call TRBD2 (6 bases). The V gene's germline CDR1 is LGHDT and CDR2 YNNKEL (reference sequence). This CDR3 spans 18 amino acids. The CDR3 region is CACSQETFLAPNSYEQYF. The CDR3 nucleotides are TGTGCCTGCAGCCAAGAGACTTTTCTAGCGCCTAATTCCTACGAGCAGTACTTC.

This chain uses TRBV14 with TRBJ2-1, with D tentatively TRBD1 or TRBD2 (6 bases each). CDR3 length: 17 amino acids. V shed 1 base and J shed 3 bases, with 16 bases lying between them. CDR1 and CDR2 (germline): SGHDN, FVKESK. Here the CDR3 reads CASSQVGAGHLYNEQFF. Written as DNA, the CDR3 is TGTGCCAGCAGCCAAGTGGGGGCGGGACATCTCTACAATGAGCAGTTCTTC.

This clonotype appeared many times. V is TRBV5-1 and J is TRBJ1-4; TRBD1 matches at 7 bases. The germline gives CDR1 SGHRS, CDR2 YFSETQ. Germline trimming cut 4 bases from V and 10 bases from J; bases unmatched to any gene: 13. CDR3 length equals 15 residues. CDR3 sequence: CASSASRDRGGKLFF. The DNA for the CDR3 is TGCGCCAGCAGCGCAAGCCGGGACAGAGGCGGAAAACTGTTTTTT.

The rearrangement joins TRBV3-1 to TRBJ2-7; TRBD2 might be the D (5 bases). Germline assignment: CDR1 LGHDT and CDR2 YNNKEL (reference sequence). This CDR3 is 14 amino acids long. The V and J ends lost 4 bases and 2 bases respectively, with 12 bases between them. The CDR3: CASSLLGLPYEQYF. CDR3 sequence (DNA): TGTGCCAGCAGCCTCCTCGGACTCCCCTACGAGCAGTACTTC.

The chain is built from TRBV4-1 and TRBJ2-7, with D perhaps matching TRBD1 (6 bases). CDR3 size: 18 residues. Trimming cost V 0 bases and J 2 bases, with 20 bases left between them. Germline-derived CDR1 and CDR2 are MGHRA and YSYEKL. The CDR3 DNA sequence: TGCGCCAGCAGCCAAGAAAGGGATCGAGGGGGAGCCGCCTACGAGCAGTACTTC. Amino acid sequence: CASSQERDRGGAAYEQYF.

This clonotype appeared many times. The chain joins TRBV4-3 to TRBJ1-2, with D unresolved. V lost 0 bases, J lost 5 bases, and 13 bases lay in between. Germline values: CDR1 LGHNA, CDR2 YSLEER. This CDR3 has 15 amino acids. The CDR3 DNA reads as TGCGCCAGCAGCCAAGACGGTCTCCAAGTTTATGGCTACACCTTC. This codes for CASSQDGLQVYGYTF.